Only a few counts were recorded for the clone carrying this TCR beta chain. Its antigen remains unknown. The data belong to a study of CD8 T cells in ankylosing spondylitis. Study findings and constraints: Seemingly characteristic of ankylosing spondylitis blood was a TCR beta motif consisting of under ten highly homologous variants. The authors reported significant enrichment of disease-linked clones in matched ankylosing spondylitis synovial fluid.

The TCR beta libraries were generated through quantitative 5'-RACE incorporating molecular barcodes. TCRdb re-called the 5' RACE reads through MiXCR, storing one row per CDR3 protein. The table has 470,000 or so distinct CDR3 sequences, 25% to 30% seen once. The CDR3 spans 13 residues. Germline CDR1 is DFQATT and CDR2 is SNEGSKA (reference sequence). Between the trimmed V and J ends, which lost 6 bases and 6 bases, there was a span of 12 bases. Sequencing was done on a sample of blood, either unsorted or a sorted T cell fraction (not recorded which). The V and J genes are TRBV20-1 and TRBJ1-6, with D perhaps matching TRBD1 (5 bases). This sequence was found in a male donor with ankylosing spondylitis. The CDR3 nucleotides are TGCAGTGCGGGTGGGGCTGGTAATTCACCCCTCCACTTT. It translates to CSAGGAGNSPLHF.